The clone carrying this TCR beta chain was seen more than once but under ten times. Its antigen remains unknown. As the library was built, unique molecular identifiers were attached to individual cDNA molecules. TCRdb re-called the RACE reads through MiXCR, storing one row per CDR3 protein. The sample yields 95,000 to 150,000 distinct CDR3 sequences, around 11% seen once. CDR3 length: 13 residues. The germline gives CDR1 DFQATT, CDR2 SNEGSKA (reference sequence). V gave up 6 bases and J gave up 8 bases, with 14 bases separating them. The data were taken from a study of human T cells and chemical hapten exposure. Time point noted: patch test 3, about 24 weeks after DPC sensitization. Treatment given: therapeutic diphenylcyclopropenone sensitization with weekly scalp DPC. Findings and limits, study-wide: Large CDR3 similarity clusters arose significantly more often from expanded TCRs than from controls. No alteration of TCRs above 1 in 1000 frequency was seen with DPC sensitization.

The chain employs TRBV20-1 and TRBJ1-6, with D perhaps TRBD1 (5 bases). Here the sequenced sample was whole blood, taken in connection with sensitization to the hapten diphenylcyclopropenone (DPC). This TCR was recovered from a woman aged 50 to 60 with alopecia areata. Some clones in this sample may be carry-over from other donors' samples. The CDR3 region is CSAWKGTDSPLHF. CDR3 sequence (DNA): TGCAGTGCCTGGAAGGGGACGGATTCACCCCTCCACTTT.